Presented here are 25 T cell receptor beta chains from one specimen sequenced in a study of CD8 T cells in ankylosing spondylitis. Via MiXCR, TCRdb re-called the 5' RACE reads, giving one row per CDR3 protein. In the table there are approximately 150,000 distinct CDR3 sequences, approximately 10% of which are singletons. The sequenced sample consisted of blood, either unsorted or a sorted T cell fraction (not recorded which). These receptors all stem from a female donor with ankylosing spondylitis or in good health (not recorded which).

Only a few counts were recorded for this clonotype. CDR3 residues: CASSLTGAGNTIYF. The CDR3 DNA follows: TGTGCCAGCAGTCTGACAGGGGCTGGAAACACCATATATTTT. The rearrangement links TRBV27 to TRBJ1-3; 8 bases line up with TRBD1. Germline lookup yields CDR1 MNHEY and CDR2 SMNVEV (reference sequence). V lost 5 bases and J lost 2; bases outside the gene matches: 2. The CDR3 is 14 amino acids.

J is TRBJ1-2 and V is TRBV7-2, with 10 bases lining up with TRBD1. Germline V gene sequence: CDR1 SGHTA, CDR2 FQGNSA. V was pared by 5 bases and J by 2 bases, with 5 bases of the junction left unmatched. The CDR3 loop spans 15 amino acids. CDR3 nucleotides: TGTGCCAGCAGCCCAACGGGACAGGGGAACTATGGCTACACCTTC. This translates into CASSPTGQGNYGYTF.

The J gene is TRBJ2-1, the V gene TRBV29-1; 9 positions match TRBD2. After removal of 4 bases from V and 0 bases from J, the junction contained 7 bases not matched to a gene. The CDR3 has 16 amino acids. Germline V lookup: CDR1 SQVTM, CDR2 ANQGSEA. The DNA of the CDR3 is TGCAGCGTTGGGGCGGGAGGGGCGAGCTCCTACAATGAGCAGTTCTTC. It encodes CSVGAGGASSYNEQFF.

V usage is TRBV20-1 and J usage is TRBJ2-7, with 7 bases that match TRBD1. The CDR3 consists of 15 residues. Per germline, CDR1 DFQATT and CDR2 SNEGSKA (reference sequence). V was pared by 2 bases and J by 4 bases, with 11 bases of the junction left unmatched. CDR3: CSARPKQGWGYEQYF. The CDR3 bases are TGCAGTGCTAGACCAAAACAGGGGTGGGGATACGAGCAGTACTTC.

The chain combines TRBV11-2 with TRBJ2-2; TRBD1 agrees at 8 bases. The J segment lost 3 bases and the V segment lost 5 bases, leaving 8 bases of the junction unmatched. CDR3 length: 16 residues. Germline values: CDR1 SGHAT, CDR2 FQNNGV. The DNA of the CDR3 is TGTGCCAGCAGCGCGCAGCTACAGGGGGACACCGGGGAGCTGTTTTTT. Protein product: CASSAQLQGDTGELFF.

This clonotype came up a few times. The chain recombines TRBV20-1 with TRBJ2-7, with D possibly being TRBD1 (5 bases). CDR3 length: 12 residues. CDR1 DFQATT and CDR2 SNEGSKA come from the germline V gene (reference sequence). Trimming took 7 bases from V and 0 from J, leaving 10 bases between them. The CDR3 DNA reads TGCAGTGGTTTAGGGGACTCCTACGAGCAGTACTTC. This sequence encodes CSGLGDSYEQYF.

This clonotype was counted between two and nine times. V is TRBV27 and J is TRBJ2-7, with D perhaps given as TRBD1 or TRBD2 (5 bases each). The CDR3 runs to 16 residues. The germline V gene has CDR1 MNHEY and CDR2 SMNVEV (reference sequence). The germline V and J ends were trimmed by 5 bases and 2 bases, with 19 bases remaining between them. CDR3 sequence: CASSPMVGTKAYEQYF. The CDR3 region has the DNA TGTGCCAGCAGTCCTATGGTCGGGACCAAAGCCTACGAGCAGTACTTC.

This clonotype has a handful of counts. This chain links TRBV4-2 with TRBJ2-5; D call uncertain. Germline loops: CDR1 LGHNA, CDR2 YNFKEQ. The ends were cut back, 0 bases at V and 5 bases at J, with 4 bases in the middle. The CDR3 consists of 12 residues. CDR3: CASSQDSETQYF. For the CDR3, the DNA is TGTGCCAGCAGCCAAGATAGTGAGACCCAGTACTTC.

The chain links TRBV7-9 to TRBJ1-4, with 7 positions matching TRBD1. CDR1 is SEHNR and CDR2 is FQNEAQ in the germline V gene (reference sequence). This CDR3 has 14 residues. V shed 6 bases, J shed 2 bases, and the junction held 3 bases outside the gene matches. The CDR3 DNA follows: TGTGCCAGCAGACTAGGGGGCACTAATGAAAAACTGTTTTTT. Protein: CASRLGGTNEKLFF.

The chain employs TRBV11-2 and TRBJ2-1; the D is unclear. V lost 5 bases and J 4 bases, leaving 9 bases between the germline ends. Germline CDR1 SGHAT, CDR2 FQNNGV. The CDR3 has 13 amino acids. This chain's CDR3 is CASSQRPYNEQFF. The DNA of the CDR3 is TGTGCCAGCAGCCAACGACCGTACAATGAGCAGTTCTTC.

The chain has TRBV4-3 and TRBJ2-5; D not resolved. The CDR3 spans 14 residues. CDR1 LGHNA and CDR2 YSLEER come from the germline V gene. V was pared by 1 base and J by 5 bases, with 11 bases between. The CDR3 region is CASSQVLGSETQYF. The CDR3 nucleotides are TGCGCCAGCAGCCAAGTGCTGGGTTCGGAGACCCAGTACTTC.

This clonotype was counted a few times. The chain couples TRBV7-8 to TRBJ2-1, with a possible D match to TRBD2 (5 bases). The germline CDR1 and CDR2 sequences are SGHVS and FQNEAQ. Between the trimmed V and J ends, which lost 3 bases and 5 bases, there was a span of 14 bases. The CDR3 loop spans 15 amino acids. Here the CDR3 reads CASSFFGRGDNEQFF. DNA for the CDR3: TGTGCCAGCAGCTTCTTTGGACGGGGAGACAATGAGCAGTTCTTC.

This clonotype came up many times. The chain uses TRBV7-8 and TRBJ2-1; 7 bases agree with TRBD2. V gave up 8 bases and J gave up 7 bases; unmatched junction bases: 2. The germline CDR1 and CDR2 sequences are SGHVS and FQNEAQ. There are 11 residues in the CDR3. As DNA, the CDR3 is TGTGCCAGCGGGCGGGAGAATGAGCAGTTCTTC. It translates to CASGRENEQFF.

The CDR3 spells CASSLTGQAFF. Written as DNA, the CDR3 is TGTGCCAGCAGTCTGACAGGGCAAGCTTTCTTT. This rearrangement joins TRBV7-9 to TRBJ1-1; 7 bases fit TRBD1. Germline values: CDR1 SEHNR, CDR2 FQNEAQ (reference sequence). V lost 6 bases, J lost 9 bases, and 4 bases stayed unmatched. The CDR3 totals 11 residues.

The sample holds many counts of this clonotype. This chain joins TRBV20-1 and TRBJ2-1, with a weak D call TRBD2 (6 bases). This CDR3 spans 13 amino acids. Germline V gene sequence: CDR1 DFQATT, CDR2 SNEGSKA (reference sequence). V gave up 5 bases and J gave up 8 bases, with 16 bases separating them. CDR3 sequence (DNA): TGCAGTGCTGCTCAGACTAGGTGGTATGAGCAGTTCTTC. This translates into CSAAQTRWYEQFF.

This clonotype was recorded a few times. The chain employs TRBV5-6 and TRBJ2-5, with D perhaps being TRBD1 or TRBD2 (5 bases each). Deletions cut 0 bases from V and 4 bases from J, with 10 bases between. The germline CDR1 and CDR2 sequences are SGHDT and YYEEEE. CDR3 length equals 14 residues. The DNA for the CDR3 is TGTGCCAGCAGCTTGGGGTGGGGGATAGAGACCCAGTACTTC. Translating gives CASSLGWGIETQYF.

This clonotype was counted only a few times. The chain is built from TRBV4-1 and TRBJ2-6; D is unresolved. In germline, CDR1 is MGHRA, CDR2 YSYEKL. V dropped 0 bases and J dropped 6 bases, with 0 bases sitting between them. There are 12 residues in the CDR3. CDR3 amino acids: CASSQEANVLTF. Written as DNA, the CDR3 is TGCGCCAGCAGCCAAGAGGCCAACGTCCTGACTTTC.

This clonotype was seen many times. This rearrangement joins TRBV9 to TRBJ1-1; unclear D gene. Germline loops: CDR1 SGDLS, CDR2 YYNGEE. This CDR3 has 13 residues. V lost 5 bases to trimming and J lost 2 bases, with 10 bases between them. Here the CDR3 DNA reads TGTGCCAGCAGAGGGATACAAAACACTGAAGCTTTCTTT. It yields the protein CASRGIQNTEAFF. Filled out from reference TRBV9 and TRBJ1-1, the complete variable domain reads DSGVTQTPKHLITATGQRVTLRCSPRSGDLSVYWYQQSLDQGLQFLIQYYNGEERAKGNILERFSAQQFPDLHSELNLSSLELGDSALYFCASRGIQNTEAFFGQGTRLTVV.

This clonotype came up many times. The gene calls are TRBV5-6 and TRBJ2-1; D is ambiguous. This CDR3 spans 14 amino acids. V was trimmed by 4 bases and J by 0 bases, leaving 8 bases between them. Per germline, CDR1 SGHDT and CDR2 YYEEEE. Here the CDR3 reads CASSVSSSYNEQFF. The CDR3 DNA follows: TGTGCCAGCAGCGTATCTAGCTCCTACAATGAGCAGTTCTTC.

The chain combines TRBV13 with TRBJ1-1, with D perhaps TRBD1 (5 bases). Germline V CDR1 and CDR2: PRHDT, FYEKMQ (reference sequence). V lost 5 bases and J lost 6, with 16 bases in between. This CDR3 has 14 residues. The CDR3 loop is CASSPGEGRAEAFF. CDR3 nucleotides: TGTGCCAGCAGCCCGGGGGAGGGGAGGGCTGAAGCTTTCTTT. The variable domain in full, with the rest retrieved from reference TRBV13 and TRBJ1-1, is AAGVIQSPRHLIKEKRETATLKCYPIPRHDTVYWYQQGPGQDPQFLISFYEKMQSDKGSIPDRFSAQQFSDYHSELNMSSLELGDSALYFCASSPGEGRAEAFFGQGTRLTVV.

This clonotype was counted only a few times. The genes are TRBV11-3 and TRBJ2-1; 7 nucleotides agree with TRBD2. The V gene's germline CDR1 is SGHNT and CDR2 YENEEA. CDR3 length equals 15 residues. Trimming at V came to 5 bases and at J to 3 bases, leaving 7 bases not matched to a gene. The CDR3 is CASSPGRSGYNEQFF. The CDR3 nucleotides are TGTGCCAGCAGCCCCGGGAGGAGCGGCTACAATGAGCAGTTCTTC. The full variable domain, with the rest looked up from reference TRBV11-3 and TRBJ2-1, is EAGVVQSPRYKIIEKKQPVAFWCNPISGHNTLYWYLQNLGQGPELLIRYENEEAVDDSQLPKDRFSAERLKGVDSTLKIQPAELGDSAVYLCASSPGRSGYNEQFFGPGTRLTVL.

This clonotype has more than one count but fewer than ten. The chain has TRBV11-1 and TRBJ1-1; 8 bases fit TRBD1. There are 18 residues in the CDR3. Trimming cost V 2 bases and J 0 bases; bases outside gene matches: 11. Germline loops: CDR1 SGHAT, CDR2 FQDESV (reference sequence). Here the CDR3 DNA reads TGTGCCAGCAGCTTACATACCCTTCGACAGGGGATGAACACTGAAGCTTTCTTT. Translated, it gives CASSLHTLRQGMNTEAFF.

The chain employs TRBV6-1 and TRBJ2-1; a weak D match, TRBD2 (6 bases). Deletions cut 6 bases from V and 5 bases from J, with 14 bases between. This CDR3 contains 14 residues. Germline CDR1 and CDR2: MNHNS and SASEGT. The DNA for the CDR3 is TGTGCCAGCAGGGGTCTAGCGACCAACAATGAGCAGTTCTTC. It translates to CASRGLATNNEQFF.

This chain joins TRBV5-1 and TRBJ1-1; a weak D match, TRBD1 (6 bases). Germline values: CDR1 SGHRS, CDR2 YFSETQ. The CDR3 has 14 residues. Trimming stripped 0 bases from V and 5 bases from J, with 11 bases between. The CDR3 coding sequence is TGCGCCAGCAGCTTGGAGGGGGATAGGACTGAAGCTTTCTTT. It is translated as CASSLEGDRTEAFF. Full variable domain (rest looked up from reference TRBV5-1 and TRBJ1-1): KAGVTQTPRYLIKTRGQQVTLSCSPISGHRSVSWYQQTPGQGLQFLFEYFSETQRNKGNFPGRFSGRQFSNSRSEMNVSTLELGDSALYLCASSLEGDRTEAFFGQGTRLTVV.

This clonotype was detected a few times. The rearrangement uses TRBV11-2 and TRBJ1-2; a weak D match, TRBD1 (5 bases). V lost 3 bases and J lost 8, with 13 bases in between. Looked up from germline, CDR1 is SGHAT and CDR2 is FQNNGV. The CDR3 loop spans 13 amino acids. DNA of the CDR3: TGTGCCAGCAGCTTTATACAGGCGGAGGGCTACACCTTC. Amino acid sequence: CASSFIQAEGYTF.